What follows are 9 T cell receptor beta chains derived from one specimen sequenced in a study of cytotoxic CD8 clonotypes in ibrutinib-treated CLL. Using immunoSEQ multiplex PCR, the repertoire was profiled, and TCRdb retains in-frame clones only, with some absent. Found here are about 300,000 clones, 65% to 85% of them singletons; the top ten hold about 5.3%. Sample: PBMCs, taken at disease progression, from a patient treated with ibrutinib. The receptors come from a human donor with chronic lymphocytic leukemia.

The rearrangement joins TRBV19 to TRBJ2-7, with D maybe TRBD1 (5 bases). The germline CDR1 and CDR2 sequences are LNHDA and SQIVND (reference sequence). The CDR3 loop spans 15 amino acids. V gave up 1 base and J gave up 0 bases, with 10 bases separating them. CDR3 sequence (DNA): TGTGCCAGTAGTATAGCAGGGTTTGGCTCCTACGAGCAGTACTTC. Protein sequence: CASSIAGFGSYEQYF.

The genes are TRBV27 and TRBJ2-7; D is perhaps TRBD1 or TRBD2 (6 bases each). CDR3 size: 13 residues. Deletions cut 6 bases from V and 3 bases from J, with 12 bases between. CDR1 and CDR2 (germline): MNHEY, SMNVEV (reference sequence). The CDR3 loop is CASSIGGGYEQYF. CDR3 in DNA: TGTGCCAGCAGCATCGGAGGGGGCTACGAGCAGTACTTC.

The V call is TRBV27, the J call TRBJ1-2; 7 bases fit TRBD1. The CDR3 loop spans 17 amino acids. Germline loops: CDR1 MNHEY, CDR2 SMNVEV (reference sequence). With V trimmed by 7 bases and J by 4 bases, 18 bases remained unmatched. CDR3 nucleotide sequence: TGTGCCAGCACCCAAATTGGAGGGGAGGGACAGCGCTATGGCTACACCTTC. Its protein product is CASTQIGGEGQRYGYTF.

The CDR3 nucleotides read TGTGCCAGCAGTTCCCCGTGGAACTATGGCTACACCTTC. Translating gives CASSSPWNYGYTF. This sequence joins TRBV6-5 and TRBJ1-2; D unclear. CDR1 and CDR2 (germline): MNHEY, SVGAGI. Trimming pared 4 bases from V and 2 bases from J, leaving 8 bases between. This CDR3 comprises 13 residues.

V usage is TRBV6-5 and J usage is TRBJ2-1; D may be TRBD1 (6 bases). Germline V gene sequence: CDR1 MNHEY, CDR2 SVGAGI. V was clipped by 10 bases and J by 2 bases, with 18 bases between them. The CDR3 consists of 15 residues. CDR3 bases: TGTGCCACCAGCCCCGGACAGAACACCTACAATGAGCAGTTCTTC. It codes for CATSPGQNTYNEQFF.

The rearrangement links TRBV7-2 to TRBJ2-3, with unresolved D. V lost 4 bases and J lost 4, with 9 bases in between. The CDR3 consists of 13 residues. The germline V gene has CDR1 SGHTA and CDR2 FQGNSA. The CDR3 DNA is TGTGCCAGCAGCTCGTACACGGCAGATACGCAGTATTTT. As protein: CASSSYTADTQYF.

CDR3 region: CSVQGGPYGYTF. The CDR3 DNA reads TGCAGCGTACAAGGTGGTCCCTATGGCTACACCTTC. The rearrangement links TRBV29-1 to TRBJ1-2; no definite D call. The CDR3 has 12 amino acids. Looked up from germline, CDR1 is SQVTM and CDR2 is ANQGSEA. The ends were cut back, 6 bases at V and 4 bases at J, with 12 bases in the middle.

This sequence joins TRBV7-6 and TRBJ2-5, with 8 bases lining up with TRBD1. Looked up from germline, CDR1 is SGHVS and CDR2 is FNYEAQ. Germline trimming cut 2 bases from V and 4 bases from J; bases unmatched to any gene: 6. The CDR3 contains 15 residues. Written as DNA, the CDR3 is TGTGCCAGCAGCTTACAGGGGGCATATGGAGAGACCCAGTACTTC. Translating gives CASSLQGAYGETQYF.

This clone was counted only a few times. This rearrangement joins TRBV7-3 to TRBJ1-1, with D unclear. The V gene's germline CDR1 is SGHTA and CDR2 FQGTGA. The CDR3 sequence is 13 residues long. V was cut by 2 bases and J by 0 bases, with 4 bases left in between. In nucleotides, the CDR3 is TGTGCCAGCAGCTTATTGATGAACACTGAAGCTTTCTTT. Residues: CASSLLMNTEAFF. The variable domain in full, with the rest retrieved from reference TRBV7-3 and TRBJ1-1, is GAGVSQTPSNKVTEKGKYVELRCDPISGHTALYWYRQSLGQGPEFLIYFQGTGAADDSGLPNDRFFAVRPEGSVSTLKIQRTERGDSAVYLCASSLLMNTEAFFGQGTRLTVV.